The present TCR beta chain was sequenced within a study of T cell responses to AZD1222 COVID-19 vaccine. Study results and caveats: Two doses of AZD1222 preceded a rise in Spike-specific TCR breadth and depth. Just a handful of AZD1222 recipients tested seropositive at baseline. Spike regions recognized by vaccine-associated CD4 TCRs spanned the protein, led by 160-218 and 743-854. Researchers took repertoire samples only after the peak T cell response had come.

The V and J ends lost 5 bases and 5 bases, in that order; junction bases with no gene match: 11. The CDR3 runs 15 residues. Germline CDR1 is SEHNR and CDR2 is FQNEAQ (reference sequence). This clone was detected once. The antigen is unknown. Profiling relied on immunoSEQ multiplex PCR, and the TCRdb table lists in-frame clones only, not all of them. The sample has roughly 130,000 clones; around 90% are singletons. The chain carries TRBV7-9 and TRBJ1-2; 7 nucleotides agree with TRBD1. The input for sequencing was peripheral blood, taken 28 days after the second dose of the MenACWY control vaccine. This receptor was taken from an adult who received the MenACWY meningococcal vaccine as a control. The CDR3 DNA is TGTGCCAGCAGCCCCGGACAGGCCCAGGATTATGGCTACACCTTC. Encoded protein: CASSPGQAQDYGYTF.